This T cell receptor beta chain was recorded in a study of blood T cell repertoires in COVID-19. In the study overall: T cells, B-cell-depleted T cells, or PBMCs supplied cDNA or gDNA.

In the authors' methods: Reference gene primer amplification in the assay estimated nucleated cell counts. Assay: immunoSEQ multiplex PCR; the TCRdb copy retains only in-frame clones and omits some. Clone size and the V and J calls come from that table; the DNA yielded D and trimming. The table has about 160,000 clones, over 85% seen once; the top ten hold less than 2%. The germline V gene has CDR1 MNHEY and CDR2 SVGAGI. V lost 6 bases and J 1 base, leaving 9 bases between the germline ends. The CDR3 loop spans 13 amino acids. Seattle cases were enrolled at active infection and followed longitudinally.

V is TRBV6-5 and J is TRBJ1-1, with a possible D match to TRBD1 (5 bases). The specimen sequenced was peripheral blood. The TCR sequence derives from a woman aged 60-75 years with COVID-19, enrolled during active disease. CDR3 protein: CASSRDRNTEAFF. CDR3 coding DNA: TGTGCCAGCAGCAGAGACAGGAACACTGAAGCTTTCTTT.